This T cell receptor (beta chain) was found in a study of blood T cell repertoires in COVID-19. CDR3 length equals 16 residues. With 5 bases clipped from V and 8 bases from J, the junction kept 8 bases outside the gene matches. CDR1 SGHTA and CDR2 FQGNSA come from the germline V gene. Profiled with immunoSEQ multiplex PCR; TCRdb holds only in-frame clones, not every one. Found here are a few hundred thousand clones, around 89% of them singletons; the top ten hold about 2.9%. Sequenced sample: peripheral blood. V and J are TRBV7-2 and TRBJ2-1, with 14 bases lining up with TRBD2. This receptor was identified in a woman aged 30 to 39 with COVID-19, enrolled during active disease. CDR3 in amino acids: CASSLQTSGGVDEQFF. CDR3 sequence (DNA): TGTGCCAGCAGCCTCCAGACTAGCGGGGGGGTCGATGAGCAGTTCTTC.